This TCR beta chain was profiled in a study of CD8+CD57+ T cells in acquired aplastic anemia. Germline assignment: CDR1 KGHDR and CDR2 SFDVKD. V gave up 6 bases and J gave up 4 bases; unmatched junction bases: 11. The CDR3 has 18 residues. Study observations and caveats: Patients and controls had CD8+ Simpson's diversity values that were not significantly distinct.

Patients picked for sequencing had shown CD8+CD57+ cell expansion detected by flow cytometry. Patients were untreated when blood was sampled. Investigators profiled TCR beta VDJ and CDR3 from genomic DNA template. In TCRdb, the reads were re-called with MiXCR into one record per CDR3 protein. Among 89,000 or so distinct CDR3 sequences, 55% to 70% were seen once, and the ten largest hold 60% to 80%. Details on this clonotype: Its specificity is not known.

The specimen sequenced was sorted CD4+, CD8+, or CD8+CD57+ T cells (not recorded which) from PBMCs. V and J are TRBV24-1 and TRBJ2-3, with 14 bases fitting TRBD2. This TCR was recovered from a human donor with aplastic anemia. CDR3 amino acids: CATSHPGTSGGLADTQYF. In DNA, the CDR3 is TGTGCCACCAGTCATCCCGGGACTAGCGGGGGTCTGGCAGATACGCAGTATTTT.